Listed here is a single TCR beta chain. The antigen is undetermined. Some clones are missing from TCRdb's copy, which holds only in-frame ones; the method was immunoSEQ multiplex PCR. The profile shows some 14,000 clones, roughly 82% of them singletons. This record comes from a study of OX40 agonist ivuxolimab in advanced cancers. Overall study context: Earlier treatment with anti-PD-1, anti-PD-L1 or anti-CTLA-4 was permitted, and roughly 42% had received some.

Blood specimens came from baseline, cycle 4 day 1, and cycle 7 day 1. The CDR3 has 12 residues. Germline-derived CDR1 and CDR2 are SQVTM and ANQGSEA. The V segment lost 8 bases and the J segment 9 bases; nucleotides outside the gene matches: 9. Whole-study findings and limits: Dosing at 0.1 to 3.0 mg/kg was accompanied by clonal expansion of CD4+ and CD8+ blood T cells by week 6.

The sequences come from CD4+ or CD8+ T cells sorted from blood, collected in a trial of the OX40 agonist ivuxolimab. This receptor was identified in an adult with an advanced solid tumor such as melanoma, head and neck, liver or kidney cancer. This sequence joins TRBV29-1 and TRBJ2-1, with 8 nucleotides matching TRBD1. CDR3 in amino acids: CSTDTGGAEQFF. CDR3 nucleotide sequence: TGCAGCACCGACACAGGGGGAGCTGAGCAGTTCTTC.